This T cell receptor beta chain was identified during a study of T-cell memory formation after mild COVID-19. Study overall: TCR clusters were mostly donor specific.

Study outcomes and limitations: SARS-CoV-2 specificity was not confirmed for second-wave clones peaking on day 37. The appearance of some responding clones in pre-infection memory suggested that cross-reactive memory joined.

5'RACE, which relied on constant-segment primers, yielded TCR alpha and TCR beta cDNA libraries carrying sample barcodes and UMIs. TCRdb passed the 5' RACE reads through MiXCR, listing each CDR3 protein once. This sample has approximately 580,000 distinct CDR3 sequences, with about a fifth found just once. With regard to this clonotype: Antigen specificity is unknown.

The ends lost 6 bases at V and 8 bases at J; junction bases unmatched: 11. Per the germline V gene, CDR1 is SQVTM and CDR2 is ANQGSEA. This CDR3 is built from 14 residues. The chain carries TRBV29-1 and TRBJ2-5; TRBD1 matches at 11 bases. The sample consisted of PBMCs or a T cell subset sorted from them (not recorded which). The origin of this receptor is an adult woman who had mild COVID-19 (a few samples of this study predate the infection). Cell type and time point are not known. The CDR3 is CSVGTGTGGNTQYF. The CDR3 coding sequence is TGCAGCGTGGGCACCGGGACAGGGGGGAATACCCAGTACTTC.